The 25 T cell receptor beta chains below all came from one sample that was sequenced in a study of cytomegalovirus exposure and HLA in healthy donors. Both 60 Vbeta primers and 13 Jbeta primers went into the PCR. Produced via immunoSEQ multiplex PCR; TCRdb's table is partial and in-frame only. The sample has some 46,000 clones. The specimen sequenced was PBMCs. The receptors derive from a woman aged 25 to 45 in good health and CMV-seronegative.

The rearrangement uses TRBV5-4 and TRBJ2-5; no firm D call. CDR1 and CDR2 (germline): SGHNT, YYREEE (reference sequence). The CDR3 runs to 14 residues. Trimming took 2 bases from V and 2 from J, leaving 10 bases between them. CDR3: CASSLYRTQETQYF. The CDR3 nucleotides read TGTGCCAGCAGCTTATACCGTACTCAAGAGACCCAGTACTTC.

The V call is TRBV19, the J call TRBJ2-2, with D perhaps matching TRBD1 (6 bases). V gave up 2 bases and J gave up 3 bases, with 16 bases separating them. The CDR3 has 17 amino acids. Germline V gene sequence: CDR1 LNHDA, CDR2 SQIVND (reference sequence). The CDR3, as DNA: TGTGCCAGTAGTATAAGTCAGGGGAGCCCCTACACCGGGGAGCTGTTTTTT. Translation gives CASSISQGSPYTGELFF.

The rearrangement joins TRBV9 to TRBJ2-3, with 8 bases fitting TRBD1. This CDR3 is built from 14 residues. V was clipped by 2 bases and J by 1 base; unmatched bases: 0. Germline V lookup: CDR1 SGDLS, CDR2 YYNGEE. The chain's CDR3 is CASSVDRGTDTQYF. The DNA of the CDR3 is TGTGCCAGCAGCGTGGACAGGGGCACAGATACGCAGTATTTT.

The J gene is TRBJ1-5, the V gene TRBV6-1, with a weak D call TRBD1 (6 bases). Trimming stripped 4 bases from V and 3 bases from J, with 13 bases between. CDR3 length equals 15 residues. Germline lookup yields CDR1 MNHNS and CDR2 SASEGT. CDR3 DNA: TGTGCCAGCAGTGGATGGACAGCCGACAATCAGCCCCAGCATTTT. Its translation: CASSGWTADNQPQHF.

The rearrangement uses TRBV30 and TRBJ1-4; 10 nucleotides agree with TRBD1. The CDR3 contains 14 residues. Trimming at V came to 3 bases and at J to 7 bases, leaving 5 bases not matched to a gene. CDR1 GTSNPN and CDR2 SVGIG come from the germline V gene (reference sequence). The CDR3, as DNA: TGTGCCTGGAGCCCGGACAGGGGGGGTGAAAAACTGTTTTTT. Translated, it gives CAWSPDRGGEKLFF.

The genes are TRBV6-1 and TRBJ1-3; 8 nucleotides match TRBD1. This CDR3 spans 14 amino acids. V was clipped by 4 bases and J by 3 bases; unmatched bases: 2. Germline V lookup: CDR1 MNHNS, CDR2 SASEGT. The CDR3 DNA reads TGTGCCAGCAGTGGGACAGGGAGTGGAAACACCATATATTTT. Amino acids: CASSGTGSGNTIYF.

The chain carries TRBV7-2 and TRBJ2-5, with 7 bases that match TRBD2. After removal of 4 bases from V and 5 bases from J, the junction contained 7 bases not matched to a gene. CDR1 is SGHTA, CDR2 FQGNSA, per germline. CDR3 length equals 14 residues. CDR3 amino acids: CASSSSGMGETQYF. The CDR3 DNA sequence: TGTGCCAGCAGCTCCAGCGGGATGGGGGAGACCCAGTACTTC.

The V and J genes are TRBV29-1 and TRBJ2-7, with D maybe TRBD1 (5 bases). V lost 5 bases and J lost 3, with 20 bases in between. Germline CDR1 SQVTM, CDR2 ANQGSEA. The CDR3 runs to 15 residues. The CDR3 nucleotides read TGCAGCGTTTTCGCCAAGGGGCGGTTAGACTACGAGCAGTACTTC. This translates into CSVFAKGRLDYEQYF.

The chain uses TRBV25-1 and TRBJ2-1; D is unclear. Trimming removed 2 bases from V and 0 bases from J, with 11 bases in between. From germline, CDR1 is MGHDK and CDR2 SYGVNS. The CDR3 is 16 amino acids. CDR3 amino acids: CASSEGRRSSYNEQFF. Here the CDR3 DNA reads TGTGCCAGCAGTGAAGGAAGGCGGAGCTCCTACAATGAGCAGTTCTTC.

This chain uses TRBV6-1 with TRBJ2-1; 12 bases align to TRBD2. V lost 7 bases to trimming and J lost 6 bases; unmatched junction nucleotides: 7. This CDR3 comprises 15 residues. Germline V lookup: CDR1 MNHNS, CDR2 SASEGT. As DNA, the CDR3 is TGTGCCAGCATTAATCGACTAGCGGGAGCCAATGAGCAGTTCTTC. Translating gives CASINRLAGANEQFF.

V is TRBV19 and J is TRBJ2-7, with 10 bases matching TRBD1. Germline CDR1 reads LNHDA; CDR2 reads SQIVND (reference sequence). CDR3 size: 14 residues. J gave up 6 bases and V 4 bases, and 6 bases lay outside the gene matches. CDR3 DNA: TGTGCCAGTAGTACGGGACAGGGGTTGGGCGAGCAGTACTTC. This codes for CASSTGQGLGEQYF.

The chain couples TRBV7-9 to TRBJ2-1; unclear D gene. V was pared by 3 bases and J by 12 bases, with 18 bases between. The V gene's germline CDR1 is SEHNR and CDR2 FQNEAQ (reference sequence). This CDR3 spans 14 amino acids. The CDR3 loop is CASSFIPGPSGQFF. For the CDR3, the DNA is TGTGCCAGCAGCTTTATTCCGGGTCCATCGGGGCAGTTCTTC.

CDR3 region: CASSYSTGGADEQFF. In DNA form, the CDR3 reads TGTGCCAGCAGTTACTCGACGGGGGGGGCCGATGAGCAGTTCTTC. The J gene is TRBJ2-1, the V gene TRBV6-5; 8 positions agree with TRBD2. Germline V gene lookup returns CDR1 MNHEY and CDR2 SVGAGI. The CDR3 consists of 15 residues. V gave up 0 bases and J gave up 8 bases; unmatched junction bases: 6.

This chain links TRBV28 with TRBJ1-2; TRBD1 matches at 7 bases. Trimming took 5 bases from V and 4 from J; bases not matched to a gene: 13. Germline-derived CDR1 and CDR2 are MDHEN and SYDVKM. The CDR3 has 16 residues. CDR3 nucleotides: TGTGCCAGCAGTGTAGCCTACAGGGGAGATGGCTATGGCTACACCTTC. Its protein product is CASSVAYRGDGYGYTF.

The chain employs TRBV28 and TRBJ2-7, with TRBD2 matching over 10 bases. Germline loops: CDR1 MDHEN, CDR2 SYDVKM. Trimming cost V 8 bases and J 5 bases; bases outside gene matches: 12. CDR3 size: 15 residues. CDR3 loop: CASRTSGGAQNEQYF. CDR3 bases: TGTGCCAGCCGGACTAGCGGAGGTGCTCAGAACGAGCAGTACTTC.

In nucleotides, the CDR3 is TGTGCCAGCAGCTTGGAAGTGGGAGTGACGACCGGGGAGCTGTTTTTT. Translation: CASSLEVGVTTGELFF. The chain combines TRBV5-8 with TRBJ2-2, with a weak D call TRBD2 (5 bases). The CDR3 is 16 amino acids. With 0 bases removed from V and 5 bases from J, the gap between germline ends came to 14 bases. The germline V gene has CDR1 SGHTS and CDR2 YDEGEE. Drawing the rest from reference TRBV5-8 and TRBJ2-2, the complete variable domain is EAGVTQSPTHLIKTRGQQATLRCSPISGHTSVYWYQQALGLGLQFLLWYDEGEERNRGNFPPRFSGRQFPNYSSELNVNALELEDSALYLCASSLEVGVTTGELFFGEGSRLTVL.

This chain joins TRBV30 and TRBJ1-5, with 7 bases that match TRBD1. CDR1 is GTSNPN, CDR2 SVGIG, per germline (reference sequence). The junction had 3 bases not matched to a gene; V was cut back by 3 bases and J by 1 base. CDR3 length equals 14 residues. The CDR3 nucleotides are TGTGCCTGGAGCCAGGGACAGAGCAATCAGCCCCAGCATTTT. It is translated as CAWSQGQSNQPQHF.

The chain recombines TRBV6-5 with TRBJ1-1; 7 nucleotides line up with TRBD1. The germline gives CDR1 MNHEY, CDR2 SVGAGI. This CDR3 spans 13 amino acids. V lost 7 bases, J lost 0 bases, and 2 bases stayed unmatched. This chain's CDR3 is CASNDRVNTEAFF. The CDR3 nucleotides are TGTGCCAGCAACGACAGGGTGAACACTGAAGCTTTCTTT.

The V and J genes are TRBV16 and TRBJ2-7, with 12 bases that match TRBD1. The length of the CDR3 is 15 residues. J was trimmed by 3 bases and V by 3 bases; bases with no gene match: 3. Germline V CDR1 and CDR2: KGHSY, FQNENV. The CDR3 spells CASSQRDRGLYEQYF. DNA for the CDR3: TGTGCCAGCAGCCAGCGGGACAGGGGGCTCTACGAGCAGTACTTC.

This chain joins TRBV28 and TRBJ1-2; 7 bases line up with TRBD1. The CDR3 is made up of 15 amino acids. J was trimmed by 8 bases and V by 5 bases; bases with no gene match: 14. In germline, CDR1 is MDHEN, CDR2 SYDVKM. The CDR3 region has the DNA TGTGCCAGCAGTATACAATGGGCCAGGGGGGTGGGCTACACCTTC. Translating gives CASSIQWARGVGYTF.

The chain links TRBV7-9 to TRBJ1-2; 9 positions match TRBD1. This CDR3 contains 12 residues. V lost 5 bases to trimming and J lost 14 bases; unmatched junction nucleotides: 9. Germline V gene data show CDR1 as SEHNR and CDR2 as FQNEAQ (reference sequence). CDR3 nucleotide sequence: TGTGCCAGCAGCCCCCTGAACAGGGGGCCGACCTTC. This codes for CASSPLNRGPTF. The complete variable domain, with remaining parts taken from reference TRBV7-9 and TRBJ1-2, reads DTGVSQNPRHKITKRGQNVTFRCDPISEHNRLYWYRQTLGQGPEFLTYFQNEAQLEKSRLLSDRFSAERPKGSFSTLEIQRTEQGDSAMYLCASSPLNRGPTFGSGTRLTVV.

The rearrangement joins TRBV27 to TRBJ1-1; no clear D. Per germline, CDR1 MNHEY and CDR2 SMNVEV (reference sequence). The length of the CDR3 is 14 residues. The V and J ends lost 5 bases and 0 bases respectively, with 10 bases between them. CDR3 residues: CASSIGIMNTEAFF. In DNA, the CDR3 is TGTGCCAGCAGTATCGGGATTATGAACACTGAAGCTTTCTTT.

V and J are TRBV29-1 and TRBJ1-1, with no clear D. Trimming shortened V by 3 bases and J by 4 bases, and 15 bases separated the two germline ends. CDR1 is SQVTM, CDR2 ANQGSEA, per germline. This CDR3 is built from 14 residues. The CDR3: CSVERLTEGTEAFF. CDR3 bases: TGCAGCGTTGAGCGCTTAACAGAGGGCACTGAAGCTTTCTTT.

The chain's CDR3 is CASRETRGQSYEQYF. The CDR3 bases are TGTGCCAGCAGGGAGACGCGGGGTCAATCCTACGAGCAGTACTTC. The chain uses TRBV28 and TRBJ2-7, with D perhaps matching TRBD2 (6 bases). CDR3 length: 15 amino acids. V lost 6 bases and J 1 base, leaving 16 bases between the germline ends. Germline V gene sequence: CDR1 MDHEN, CDR2 SYDVKM.

The V and J genes are TRBV30 and TRBJ2-1; D not resolved. This CDR3 has 15 residues. The germline CDR1 and CDR2 sequences are GTSNPN and SVGIG (reference sequence). V was clipped by 0 bases and J by 6 bases, with 15 bases between them. CDR3 nucleotides: TGTGCCTGGAGTGTAAACCCCGGCCCAGGCAATGAGCAGTTCTTC. Translated, it gives CAWSVNPGPGNEQFF.